These 30 T cell receptor beta chains originate from one sample sequenced in a study of response to subunit inactivated influenza vaccine. Via MiXCR, TCRdb re-called the RT-PCR reads, giving one row per CDR3 protein. The table records fewer than 600,000 distinct CDR3 sequences, less than 7.5% of them present only once. Source: PBMCs from blood, taken less than 30 months after vaccination. These receptors came from a man aged 50 to 75 who received an inactivated influenza vaccine.

The CDR3: CASSLVRGVNNEQFF. In nucleotides, the CDR3 is TGTGCCAGCAGCTTAGTCAGGGGGGTAAACAATGAGCAGTTCTTC. V gene TRBV7-8 combines with J gene TRBJ2-1, with D perhaps TRBD1 (7 bases). The V and J ends lost 1 base and 5 bases respectively, with 12 bases between them. This CDR3 contains 15 residues. CDR1 and CDR2 from the germline V gene are SGHVS and FQNEAQ. Looking up the rest from reference TRBV7-8 and TRBJ2-1 gives the full variable domain: GAGVSQSPRYKVAKRGQDVALRCDPISGHVSLFWYQQALGQGPEFLTYFQNEAQLDKSGLPSDRFFAERPEGSVSTLKIQRTQQEDSAVYLCASSLVRGVNNEQFFGPGTRLTVL.

This clonotype came up a few times. CDR3: CASRLAGVGETQYF. In DNA, the CDR3 is TGTGCCAGCAGACTAGCGGGGGTCGGAGAGACCCAGTACTTC. J is TRBJ2-5 and V is TRBV6-1; 11 bases map to TRBD2. The CDR3 contains 14 residues. CDR1 and CDR2 from the germline V gene are MNHNS and SASEGT. J gave up 4 bases and V 6 bases, and 4 bases lay outside the gene matches.

The chain couples TRBV9 to TRBJ2-7, with 10 bases identical to TRBD1. The CDR3 contains 16 residues. Per germline, CDR1 SGDLS and CDR2 YYNGEE. V lost 0 bases to trimming and J lost 2 bases; unmatched junction nucleotides: 5. For the CDR3, the DNA is TGTGCCAGCAGCGTAGGAGGGACAGGGGCAACCTACGAGCAGTACTTC. It translates to CASSVGGTGATYEQYF.

This clonotype was counted between two and nine times. CDR3 loop: CASSLEAGPLETQYF. DNA of the CDR3: TGCGCCAGCAGCCTTGAGGCAGGGCCGCTAGAGACCCAGTACTTC. The chain links TRBV4-3 to TRBJ2-5, with D perhaps TRBD1 (5 bases). The germline V gene has CDR1 LGHNA and CDR2 YSLEER. Deletions cut 4 bases from V and 4 bases from J, with 16 bases between. This CDR3 has 15 amino acids.

The V call is TRBV3-1, the J call TRBJ1-2, with 7 nucleotides matching TRBD1. Germline V gene data show CDR1 as LGHDT and CDR2 as YNNKEL (reference sequence). The CDR3 consists of 13 residues. V was pared by 10 bases and J by 7 bases, with 12 bases of the junction left unmatched. The CDR3 nucleotides are TGTGCCACCCGGGCGACAGGGTCGACTGGCTACACCTTC. Its translation is CATRATGSTGYTF.

This clonotype has a count of ten or more. The rearrangement joins TRBV7-9 to TRBJ2-3; no clear D gene. Germline loops: CDR1 SEHNR, CDR2 FQNEAQ (reference sequence). V dropped 0 bases and J dropped 1 base, with 8 bases sitting between them. The CDR3 length is 15 residues. Here the CDR3 reads CASSLAESGTDTQYF. In DNA form, the CDR3 reads TGTGCCAGCAGCTTAGCGGAATCAGGCACAGATACGCAGTATTTT.

This clonotype came up many times. The chain carries TRBV30 and TRBJ2-3; TRBD1 aligns across 11 bases. CDR1 is GTSNPN, CDR2 SVGIG, per germline (reference sequence). V lost 1 base and J lost 9; bases outside the gene matches: 3. The CDR3 consists of 13 residues. The CDR3 nucleotides are TGTGCCTGGAGTGCCCGGGACAGGGGGACGCAGTATTTT. It codes for CAWSARDRGTQYF.

The V gene is TRBV16, the J gene TRBJ1-2, with a possible D match to TRBD1 (6 bases). The V end was cut by 6 bases, the J end by 3 bases, with 17 bases between. Germline-derived CDR1 and CDR2 are KGHSY and FQNENV. The CDR3 has 15 amino acids. As DNA, the CDR3 is TGTGCCAGCAGTCTTAACTACAGGGAGGACTATGGCTACACCTTC. This encodes CASSLNYREDYGYTF.

This clonotype was detected ten times or more. V is TRBV6-1 and J is TRBJ2-1; either TRBD1 or TRBD2 may fit D (7 bases each). V gave up 3 bases and J gave up 8 bases, with 17 bases separating them. This CDR3 is built from 15 residues. Germline loops: CDR1 MNHNS, CDR2 SASEGT. CDR3: CASSDQGEGPYEQFF. In DNA, the CDR3 is TGTGCCAGCAGTGACCAGGGGGAGGGCCCCTATGAGCAGTTCTTC.

V is TRBV20-1 and J is TRBJ2-1, with TRBD2 as a possible D gene (5 bases). Germline V gene lookup returns CDR1 DFQATT and CDR2 SNEGSKA (reference sequence). The CDR3 has 16 amino acids. Trimming removed 4 bases from V and 4 bases from J, with 20 bases in between. The CDR3 here is CSAIDYKYHRYNEQFF. The CDR3 nucleotides are TGCAGTGCTATTGACTACAAATACCACCGGTACAATGAGCAGTTCTTC.

The genes are TRBV5-6 and TRBJ2-5; 7 bases line up with TRBD2. After removal of 3 bases from V and 6 bases from J, the junction contained 5 bases not matched to a gene. The CDR3 covers 13 residues. Germline V gene sequence: CDR1 SGHDT, CDR2 YYEEEE. The CDR3: CASSWVAGQTQYF. The CDR3, as DNA: TGTGCCAGCAGCTGGGTAGCGGGTCAGACCCAGTACTTC.

This clonotype was seen a few times. Written as DNA, the CDR3 is TGTGCCAGCAGGCGTCGGAATGGGGAGACCCAGTACTTC. Protein: CASRRRNGETQYF. This chain connects TRBV12-3 or TRBV12-4 to TRBJ2-5; D unresolved. V lost 6 bases to trimming and J lost 5 bases, with 13 bases between them. The CDR3 is 13 amino acids.

This clonotype was counted only a few times. The chain has TRBV20-1 and TRBJ2-7, with 8 bases lining up with TRBD1. The CDR3 runs 15 residues. J gave up 6 bases and V 0 bases, and 10 bases lay outside the gene matches. CDR1 is DFQATT and CDR2 is SNEGSKA in the germline V gene (reference sequence). The CDR3 is CSARDSVRGRSEQYF. The CDR3 region has the DNA TGCAGTGCTAGAGATTCTGTCAGGGGGCGGTCCGAGCAGTACTTC.

V usage is TRBV7-2 and J usage is TRBJ2-1; 10 bases fit TRBD1. The CDR3 is 16 amino acids. V was clipped by 5 bases and J by 2 bases; unmatched bases: 6. CDR1 is SGHTA, CDR2 FQGNSA, per germline. CDR3 sequence reads: CASSHTGTGAYNEQFF. As DNA, the CDR3 is TGTGCCAGCAGCCACACGGGGACAGGGGCCTACAATGAGCAGTTCTTC.

This clonotype turned up a few times. The chain couples TRBV7-2 to TRBJ2-1; D may be TRBD1 (6 bases). Germline assignment: CDR1 SGHTA and CDR2 FQGNSA. The ends were cut back, 5 bases at V and 12 bases at J, with 17 bases in the middle. This CDR3 has 13 residues. The CDR3 sequence: CASSPSRATGQFF. The CDR3 nucleotides are TGTGCCAGCAGCCCCTCTAGGGCGACAGGGCAGTTCTTC.

The sample holds many counts of this clonotype. This sequence joins TRBV3-1 and TRBJ2-7; D not resolved. This CDR3 spans 14 amino acids. Trimming took 3 bases from V and 3 from J, leaving 12 bases between them. Germline CDR1 is LGHDT and CDR2 is YNNKEL (reference sequence). As DNA, the CDR3 is TGTGCCAGCAGCCAGACTTCGAGTTTCTACGAGCAGTACTTC. It yields the protein CASSQTSSFYEQYF.

This clonotype was found a few times. Just one base apart from a much larger clone, this may be a read error. For the CDR3, the DNA is TGTGCCAGCAGCCACGGAGATACCCAGTACTTC. Its protein product is CASSHGDTQYF. The chain couples TRBV12-3 or TRBV12-4 to TRBJ2-5; no firm D call. CDR3 size: 11 residues. Trimming took off 6 bases at V and 8 bases at J, with 10 bases between the two ends.

This clonotype appeared many times. The rearrangement joins TRBV5-5 to TRBJ1-2; D might be TRBD1 (5 bases). The germline V gene has CDR1 SGHKS and CDR2 YYEKEE (reference sequence). This CDR3 spans 17 amino acids. The V end lost 4 bases, the J end lost 2 bases, and 21 bases lay between the germline ends. In DNA form, the CDR3 reads TGTGCCAGCAGCCTTGGCCCGGGACTCCTTAGGAACTATGGCTACACCTTC. Translated, it gives CASSLGPGLLRNYGYTF.

This clonotype was seen at least ten times. V usage is TRBV6-2 or TRBV6-3 and J usage is TRBJ1-6, with D maybe TRBD1 (6 bases). The CDR3 has 14 residues. V lost 0 bases and J lost 13, with 13 bases in between. The germline gives CDR1 MNHEY, CDR2 SVGEGT. In DNA form, the CDR3 reads TGTGCCAGCAGTTACTCTGGGGGCACGTCCCCCCTCCACTTT. Protein product: CASSYSGGTSPLHF.

This clonotype was seen at least ten times. The V gene is TRBV2, the J gene TRBJ2-7; D unresolved. The V and J ends lost 2 bases and 2 bases respectively, with 4 bases between them. The CDR3 is 12 amino acids. Germline lookup yields CDR1 SNHLY and CDR2 FYNNEI. CDR3 amino acids: CASSEPPYEQYF. The CDR3 DNA is TGTGCCAGCAGTGAACCCCCCTACGAGCAGTACTTC.

The V and J genes are TRBV27 and TRBJ2-4; D not resolved. The CDR3 length is 14 residues. V lost 6 bases, J lost 1 base, and 10 bases lay in between. From germline, CDR1 is MNHEY and CDR2 SMNVEV (reference sequence). The CDR3 DNA sequence: TGTGCCAGCAGGGCCGGGTGGGCCAAAAACATTCAGTACTTC. It is translated as CASRAGWAKNIQYF.

The chain carries TRBV27 and TRBJ2-5; 11 bases map to TRBD2. After removal of 5 bases from V and 4 bases from J, the junction contained 9 bases not matched to a gene. In germline, CDR1 is MNHEY, CDR2 SMNVEV (reference sequence). This CDR3 comprises 16 residues. The CDR3: CASSPRLAGIRETQYF. The CDR3 DNA sequence: TGTGCCAGCAGTCCAAGACTAGCGGGAATTCGAGAGACCCAGTACTTC.

This clonotype was seen a few times. The CDR3 coding sequence is TGCGCCAGCGGCCCCGTGGGGCGGGGGCTAGCCAAAAACATTCAGTACTTC. Protein: CASGPVGRGLAKNIQYF. The rearrangement uses TRBV4-1 and TRBJ2-4; D possibly corresponds to TRBD2 (7 bases). V shed 8 bases and J shed 0 bases, with 20 bases lying between them. Looked up from germline, CDR1 is MGHRA and CDR2 is YSYEKL. This CDR3 is built from 17 residues.

Ten or more counts support this clonotype. This chain joins TRBV9 and TRBJ2-2; D is ambiguous. With 0 bases removed from V and 0 bases from J, the gap between germline ends came to 9 bases. Germline lookup yields CDR1 SGDLS and CDR2 YYNGEE. This CDR3 spans 16 amino acids. The CDR3 region has the DNA TGTGCCAGCAGCGTAGGCCCGGTTTCGAACACCGGGGAGCTGTTTTTT. It translates to CASSVGPVSNTGELFF. The full variable domain, completed using reference TRBV9 and TRBJ2-2, is DSGVTQTPKHLITATGQRVTLRCSPRSGDLSVYWYQQSLDQGLQFLIQYYNGEERAKGNILERFSAQQFPDLHSELNLSSLELGDSALYFCASSVGPVSNTGELFFGEGSRLTVL.

This clonotype appeared many times. J is TRBJ2-5 and V is TRBV6-5, with 9 nucleotides matching TRBD1. Germline V lookup: CDR1 MNHEY, CDR2 SVGAGI. The CDR3 is 14 residues long. J was trimmed by 2 bases and V by 2 bases; bases with no gene match: 0. The CDR3 nucleotides read TGTGCCAGCAGTTACGGGACAGGGCAAGAGACCCAGTACTTC. Translating gives CASSYGTGQETQYF.

This clonotype showed up many times. This rearrangement joins TRBV6-1 to TRBJ2-1; D might be TRBD2 (6 bases). V gave up 6 bases and J gave up 0 bases, with 12 bases separating them. The CDR3 extends over 15 amino acids. Germline CDR1 reads MNHNS; CDR2 reads SASEGT. The CDR3: CASRLDGSSYNEQFF. In DNA, the CDR3 is TGTGCCAGCAGGCTGGACGGGAGCTCCTACAATGAGCAGTTCTTC.

This clonotype was counted at least ten times. The chain joins TRBV5-6 to TRBJ1-5; 7 bases are a match to TRBD1. Germline CDR1 and CDR2: SGHDT and YYEEEE. The CDR3 sequence is 13 residues long. After removal of 4 bases from V and 6 bases from J, the junction contained 4 bases not matched to a gene. The CDR3 DNA reads as TGTGCCAGCAGCCCGAGACAGGGTCAGCCCCAGCATTTT. As protein: CASSPRQGQPQHF.

This clonotype occurred a few times. V and J are TRBV27 and TRBJ2-7; D gene ambiguous. CDR1 MNHEY and CDR2 SMNVEV come from the germline V gene (reference sequence). This CDR3 is 13 amino acids long. Trimming left V 2 bases short and J 4 bases short, with 9 bases between. CDR3 region: CASSLGNWYEQYF. CDR3 bases: TGTGCCAGCAGTTTAGGGAACTGGTACGAGCAGTACTTC.

This clonotype has just a few counts. The genes are TRBV6-1 and TRBJ1-5; the match to TRBD1 covers 9 bases. J gave up 4 bases and V 8 bases, and 3 bases lay outside the gene matches. The germline CDR1 and CDR2 sequences are MNHNS and SASEGT. This CDR3 is 13 amino acids long. The CDR3 sequence: CASFGQGNQPQHF. The CDR3 nucleotides read TGTGCCAGCTTTGGACAGGGGAATCAGCCCCAGCATTTT.

This clonotype came up many times. The chain carries TRBV19 and TRBJ1-1; perhaps TRBD1 as D (5 bases). In germline, CDR1 is LNHDA, CDR2 SQIVND (reference sequence). This CDR3 is built from 13 residues. Trimming removed 6 bases from V and 6 bases from J, with 14 bases in between. CDR3 sequence reads: CASSTQGIAEAFF. The DNA for the CDR3 is TGTGCCAGTAGCACGCAGGGTATCGCTGAAGCTTTCTTT.